What follows describes a single TCR beta chain. Its matching antigen is unknown. This specimen comes from a study of CD8+ T cells in alopecia areata. Findings and caveats of the study: More clonal than normal scalp was lesional scalp, particularly alopecia totalis/universalis.

Treatment in this sample: oral pan-JAK inhibitor, 5-10 mg twice daily. CDR3 size: 14 residues. Germline assignment: CDR1 SGHRS and CDR2 YFSETQ. The V gene lost 1 base and the J gene lost 5 bases, with 10 bases spanning the gap. Investigators isolated RNA and reverse transcribed it into cDNA to act as the sequencing template. Using immunoSEQ multiplex PCR, the repertoire was profiled, and TCRdb retains in-frame clones only, with some absent. The sample lists 95,000 to 110,000 clones; over 75% were seen once. The sequencing here drew on CD8+ T cells sorted from blood, taken between weeks 30 and 35, from a patient treated with tofacitinib. The receptor's source is a human donor with alopecia areata. The rearrangement links TRBV5-1 to TRBJ2-1; a possible D gene is TRBD2 (6 bases). The CDR3 nucleotides are TGCGCCAGCAGCTTGCTGGGGGGTCACAATGAGCAGTTCTTC. The encoded protein is CASSLLGGHNEQFF. The full variable domain, its missing parts supplied by reference TRBV5-1 and TRBJ2-1, is KAGVTQTPRYLIKTRGQQVTLSCSPISGHRSVSWYQQTPGQGLQFLFEYFSETQRNKGNFPGRFSGRQFSNSRSEMNVSTLELGDSALYLCASSLLGGHNEQFFGPGTRLTVL.